Sequencing of this T cell receptor beta chain was carried out in a study of T cell responses to AZD1222 COVID-19 vaccine. Germline V CDR1 and CDR2: SEHNR, FQNEAQ (reference sequence). V gave up 8 bases and J gave up 7 bases; unmatched junction bases: 16. The CDR3 is made up of 16 amino acids. General study results and limits: At study baseline, merely several AZD1222 recipients were seropositive. Possibly, clonal diversity was underestimated; donors were largely white British and included more females.

With respect to this clone: Its specificity is not known.

Using immunoSEQ multiplex PCR, the repertoire was profiled, and TCRdb retains in-frame clones only, with some absent. The sample consists of over 150,000 clones, more than 90% of them appearing once. Sequenced material: peripheral blood, taken on day 0 of AZD1222 vaccination. This clonotype was sampled from an adult in good health. This chain connects TRBV7-9 to TRBJ2-5; TRBD2 aligns across 10 bases. The CDR3 coding sequence is TGTGCCAGCGAGCGCCTGACTAGCGGGCCCCTGGGGACCCAGTACTTC. It specifies CASERLTSGPLGTQYF.